This TCR beta chain was found in a study of blood T cells in healthy people across ages. The use of a sample-barcoded 5' primer and a J-beta primer mix characterized a second PCR of roughly 7 to 11 cycles. Sequencing yielded, for each sample, at least 3 million paired-end reads carrying CDR3. MiXCR, applied by TCRdb to the 5' RACE reads, yields one record per CDR3 protein. This table has about 1,400,000 distinct CDR3 sequences, around 59% appearing once. Sequencing input: blood. This sequence was found in a man between 18 and 29 years old in good health.

CDR3: CSVEDPWTEYTDTQYF. The CDR3 DNA reads as TGCAGCGTTGAAGATCCCTGGACAGAATACACAGATACGCAGTATTTT. The chain employs TRBV29-1 and TRBJ2-3; TRBD1 might be the D (6 bases). Between the trimmed V and J ends, which lost 0 bases and 2 bases, there was a span of 15 bases. CDR1 and CDR2 (germline): SQVTM, ANQGSEA. This CDR3 contains 16 residues.